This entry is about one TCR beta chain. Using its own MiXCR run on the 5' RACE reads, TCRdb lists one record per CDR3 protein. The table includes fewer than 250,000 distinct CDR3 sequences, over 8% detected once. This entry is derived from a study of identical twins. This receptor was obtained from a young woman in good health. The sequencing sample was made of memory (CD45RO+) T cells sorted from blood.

DNA of the CDR3: TGTGCCACCAGTGATAGCGGGAGGAACAATGAGCAGTTCTTC. Its translation is CATSDSGRNNEQFF. The rearrangement uses TRBV24-1 and TRBJ2-1; TRBD2 agrees at 9 bases. The J segment lost 5 bases and the V segment lost 3 bases, leaving 1 base of the junction unmatched. Germline V CDR1 and CDR2: KGHDR, SFDVKD. The CDR3 extends over 14 amino acids.